This T cell receptor delta chain was sequenced during a study of Vδ1+ human thymocytes. Study conclusions and caveats: In the thymus, TRG and TRD repertoires looked highly polyclonal with Gaussian CDR3 lengths.

This clone was found a few times. Its antigen is not known. This CDR3 contains 18 residues. Germline values: CDR1 TSWWSYY, CDR2 QGS. Trimming pared 4 bases from V and 0 bases from J, leaving 21 bases between. RNA was extracted from the cells and then reverse transcribed. CDR3 amplicons came from multiplex PCR with pooled V-gene forward and constant-region reverse primers. TCRdb redid the clone calls on the multiplex PCR reads with CATT. Of some 27,000 delta-chain clones in the sample, around 7.4% were seen once. Sequenced sample: Vdelta1+ gamma-delta thymocytes from the thymus. Subset reported: FACS-sorted CD3+ TCRalphabeta- TCRVdelta1+ TCRVdelta2- thymocytes. This chain joins TRDV1 and TRDJ1; no clear D. This sequence was found in a girl less than two years old who had congenital heart surgery. The DNA for the CDR3 is TGTGCTCTTGGGGTTTACTTGCTACCCTGTAGTTACACCGATAAACTCATCTTT. Translated, it gives CALGVYLLPCSYTDKLIF.